This TCR beta chain was sequenced for a study of blood T cells in healthy people across ages. PBMCs were isolated at a quantity of at least 7 million per sample. A J-beta primer mix and a sample-barcoded 5' primer were used in a second PCR of about 7 to 12 cycles. In TCRdb, the 5' RACE reads were re-called with MiXCR into one record per CDR3 protein. The repertoire consists of hundreds of thousands of distinct CDR3 sequences, with about 40% occurring once and the leading ten covering 20% to 25%. This clonotype was counted at least ten times. Germline CDR1 SQVTM, CDR2 ANQGSEA. V lost 6 bases to trimming and J lost 5 bases; unmatched junction nucleotides: 6. The CDR3 has 13 amino acids.

Input material: blood. The J gene is TRBJ2-3, the V gene TRBV29-1; 9 nucleotides line up with TRBD1. This receptor was identified in a woman aged 60-75 years in good health. The CDR3 DNA follows: TGCAGCGTGGGGACAGGGACGGGAGATACGCAGTATTTT. Protein product: CSVGTGTGDTQYF.